This TCR beta chain was retrieved from a study of cytomegalovirus exposure and HLA in healthy donors. Germline CDR1 and CDR2: SNHLY and FYNNEI. This CDR3 region has 14 residues. The V gene end was trimmed by 6 bases and the J gene end by 4 bases; junction bases not matched to a gene: 8. 13 Jbeta primers and 60 Vbeta primers were used for the PCR. The method was immunoSEQ multiplex PCR; TCRdb's version includes in-frame clones alone and lacks a portion of them. The sample consists of some 100,000 clones, roughly 83% of them appearing once. This clone appeared a few times. No antigen is known for it. General observations from the study: Common viral pathogens were later found to be apparently linked to several of the most significant clusters. Altogether, 150 to 200 TCR beta chains were recorded as cytomegalovirus-associated.

Donors counted as nominally healthy when sampled, yet unrecorded immune exposures were likely. This rearrangement joins TRBV2 to TRBJ1-1; 7 nucleotides match TRBD1. The origin of this receptor is a male donor in good health and CMV-seropositive. The sample consisted of PBMCs. CDR3 DNA: TGTGCCAGCAGGGCGACAGGGCCGGGCACTGAAGCTTTCTTT. This encodes CASRATGPGTEAFF.